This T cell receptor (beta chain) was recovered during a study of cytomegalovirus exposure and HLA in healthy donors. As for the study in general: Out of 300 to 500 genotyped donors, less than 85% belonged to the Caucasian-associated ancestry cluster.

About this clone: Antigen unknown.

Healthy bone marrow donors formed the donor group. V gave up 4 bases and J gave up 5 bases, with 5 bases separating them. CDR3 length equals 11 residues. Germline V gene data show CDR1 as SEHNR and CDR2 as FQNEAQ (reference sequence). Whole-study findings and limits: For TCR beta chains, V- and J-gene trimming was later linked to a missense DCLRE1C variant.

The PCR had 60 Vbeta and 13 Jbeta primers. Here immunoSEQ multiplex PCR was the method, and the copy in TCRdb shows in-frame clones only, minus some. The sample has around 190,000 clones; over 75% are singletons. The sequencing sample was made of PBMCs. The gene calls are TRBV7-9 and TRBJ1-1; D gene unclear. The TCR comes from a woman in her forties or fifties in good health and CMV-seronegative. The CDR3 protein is CASSSGTEAFF. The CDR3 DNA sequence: TGTGCCAGCAGCTCCGGGACTGAAGCTTTCTTT.